Below, 29 T cell receptor beta chains from the same sample are listed, as sequenced in a study of cytomegalovirus exposure and HLA in healthy donors. The primer mix had 60 Vbeta and 13 Jbeta primers. Method: immunoSEQ multiplex PCR; TCRdb's copy keeps in-frame clones and lacks some. There are approximately 110,000 clones in the sample; less than 80% occur only once, and 3% to 3.5% lies in the top ten. The sample taken for sequencing was PBMCs. The origin of the receptors is a woman in her thirties or forties in good health and CMV-seronegative.

About this clone: The sample carries other DNA sequences with the same CDR3. CDR3 amino acids: CASSLAVSSYNEQFF. The CDR3 nucleotides read TGTGCCAGCAGCTTAGCGGTCAGCTCCTACAATGAGCAGTTCTTC. V and J are TRBV7-6 and TRBJ2-1; no clear D gene. Per the germline V gene, CDR1 is SGHVS and CDR2 is FNYEAQ. This CDR3 has 15 residues. V lost 0 bases and J 0 bases, leaving 6 bases between the germline ends. Full variable domain (rest looked up from reference TRBV7-6 and TRBJ2-1): GAGVSQSPRYKVTKRGQDVALRCDPISGHVSLYWYRQALGQGPEFLTYFNYEAQQDKSGLPNDRFSAERPEGSISTLTIQRTEQRDSAMYRCASSLAVSSYNEQFFGPGTRLTVL.

This clone showed up just a few times. The chain joins TRBV28 to TRBJ1-1, with D possibly TRBD1 on 5 matching bases. V was pared by 5 bases and J by 2 bases, with 18 bases between. Germline loops: CDR1 MDHEN, CDR2 SYDVKM. There are 16 residues in the CDR3. The CDR3 region is CASSPPRGVDNTEAFF. The CDR3 DNA sequence: TGTGCCAGCAGTCCTCCCCGGGGGGTGGATAACACTGAAGCTTTCTTT.

The chain links TRBV19 to TRBJ1-3; the D is unclear. Trimming removed 3 bases at V and 2 bases at J, with 8 bases between. CDR1 and CDR2 (germline): LNHDA, SQIVND (reference sequence). This CDR3 has 14 residues. The CDR3 nucleotides read TGTGCCAGTAGTATCCTGGCAACTGGAAACACCATATATTTT. Translating gives CASSILATGNTIYF.

The chain combines TRBV28 with TRBJ2-1; D is perhaps TRBD1 (6 bases). CDR3 length: 16 amino acids. CDR1 and CDR2 from the germline V gene are MDHEN and SYDVKM. The V end lost 2 bases, the J end lost 0 bases, and 11 bases lay between the germline ends. CDR3: CASSLRGTFSYNEQFF. The CDR3 DNA reads as TGTGCCAGCAGTTTACGTGGGACATTCTCCTACAATGAGCAGTTCTTC. Variable domain in full (rest from reference TRBV28 and TRBJ2-1): DVKVTQSSRYLVKRTGEKVFLECVQDMDHENMFWYRQDPGLGLRLIYFSYDVKMKEKGDIPEGYSVSREKKERFSLILESASTNQTSMYLCASSLRGTFSYNEQFFGPGTRLTVL.

This sequence joins TRBV27 and TRBJ2-1, with TRBD1 identical over 8 bases. The CDR3 sequence is 15 residues long. The germline V gene encodes CDR1 MNHEY and CDR2 SMNVEV (reference sequence). V lost 3 bases, J lost 4 bases, and 5 bases stayed unmatched. The CDR3 DNA sequence: TGTGCCAGCAGTTTCTCAGGGGGCTTATACAATGAGCAGTTCTTC. Its protein product is CASSFSGGLYNEQFF.

This chain joins TRBV29-1 and TRBJ1-2; 7 bases fit TRBD1. Germline V gene data show CDR1 as SQVTM and CDR2 as ANQGSEA. The CDR3 has 11 residues. With V trimmed by 8 bases and J by 6 bases, 6 bases remained unmatched. The CDR3 region is CSSGGTDGYTF. CDR3 nucleotide sequence: TGCAGCTCAGGGGGAACGGATGGCTACACCTTC.

The chain combines TRBV27 with TRBJ2-2; 7 bases fit TRBD1. Germline trimming cut 3 bases from V and 0 bases from J; bases unmatched to any gene: 4. The CDR3 sequence is 16 residues long. Germline V gene lookup returns CDR1 MNHEY and CDR2 SMNVEV (reference sequence). The CDR3 sequence: CASSFAQGANTGELFF. The CDR3 bases are TGTGCCAGCAGTTTCGCGCAGGGGGCGAACACCGGGGAGCTGTTTTTT.

V usage is TRBV12-5 and J usage is TRBJ2-1, with 9 bases fitting TRBD1. The CDR3 is 15 residues long. The ends lost 5 bases at V and 4 bases at J; junction bases unmatched: 6. The germline gives CDR1 LGHNT, CDR2 FRNRAP. CDR3 nucleotides: TGTGCTAGTGGTCCCGGGACAGGGACGTACAATGAGCAGTTCTTC. It codes for CASGPGTGTYNEQFF.

V is TRBV15 and J is TRBJ2-3; tentatively, D is TRBD2 (6 bases). With 5 bases removed from V and 0 bases from J, the gap between germline ends came to 15 bases. The CDR3 is made up of 16 amino acids. Germline V gene sequence: CDR1 LNHNV, CDR2 YYDKDF (reference sequence). The CDR3 DNA is TGTGCCACCAGCGAGGGGAGGCTAGCGAGCACAGATACGCAGTATTTT. This translates into CATSEGRLASTDTQYF.

The V and J genes are TRBV5-6 and TRBJ2-2; no definite D call. CDR1 is SGHDT, CDR2 YYEEEE, per germline. The CDR3 contains 17 residues. Trimming left V 0 bases short and J 4 bases short, with 16 bases between. The CDR3 reads CASSLARQINPTGELFF. CDR3 sequence (DNA): TGTGCCAGCAGCTTGGCCAGGCAGATAAACCCCACCGGGGAGCTGTTTTTT.

The J gene is TRBJ2-5, the V gene TRBV7-2, with D tentatively TRBD2 (6 bases). CDR3 size: 13 residues. V gave up 1 base and J gave up 4 bases, with 7 bases separating them. Germline V gene data show CDR1 as SGHTA and CDR2 as FQGNSA. CDR3 bases: TGTGCCAGCAGCTTAGTCGGGGGAGAGACCCAGTACTTC. Its protein is CASSLVGGETQYF.

This sequence joins TRBV30 and TRBJ1-2; D remains unclear. This CDR3 is 13 amino acids long. CDR1 and CDR2 (germline): GTSNPN, SVGIG (reference sequence). V lost 3 bases and J lost 4, with 12 bases in between. In nucleotides, the CDR3 is TGTGCCTGGAGGCCTCGGGGTTCCTATGGCTACACCTTC. This translates into CAWRPRGSYGYTF.

The gene calls are TRBV6-5 and TRBJ1-2; 10 bases agree with TRBD1. Unmatched junction bases numbered 5, after V lost 4 bases and J lost 6 bases. CDR1 and CDR2 (germline): MNHEY, SVGAGI. This CDR3 is 14 amino acids long. CDR3 region: CASSWTGGGHGYTF. The CDR3 nucleotides are TGTGCCAGCAGTTGGACAGGGGGAGGTCATGGCTACACCTTC.

A single count supports this clone. The chain carries TRBV5-1 and TRBJ2-5; the D gene is possibly TRBD2 (5 bases). The germline V gene encodes CDR1 SGHRS and CDR2 YFSETQ. V was pared by 4 bases and J by 4 bases, with 8 bases between. The CDR3 contains 12 residues. CDR3 residues: CASSTRGETQYF. CDR3 coding DNA: TGCGCCAGCAGCACTCGGGGAGAGACCCAGTACTTC.

J is TRBJ2-7 and V is TRBV7-2; D might be TRBD1 (6 bases). The CDR3 has 15 amino acids. Trimming left V 5 bases short and J 3 bases short, with 17 bases between. Germline CDR1 and CDR2: SGHTA and FQGNSA. The DNA for the CDR3 is TGTGCCAGCAGCCCCCAACCGGGACATAACTACGAGCAGTACTTC. Protein sequence: CASSPQPGHNYEQYF.

The count of this clone is one. This chain links TRBV29-1 with TRBJ1-2; the D is unclear. Germline CDR1 reads SQVTM; CDR2 reads ANQGSEA. Trimming took 4 bases from V and 8 from J, leaving 5 bases between them. The CDR3 consists of 9 residues. The CDR3 loop is CSVALGYTF. CDR3 bases: TGCAGCGTTGCCCTGGGCTACACCTTC.

The rearrangement joins TRBV9 to TRBJ1-1; 7 bases are a match to TRBD1. The V gene end was trimmed by 5 bases and the J gene end by 5 bases; junction bases not matched to a gene: 6. Germline CDR1 SGDLS, CDR2 YYNGEE. CDR3 size: 13 residues. The CDR3 sequence is CASSRDRETEAFF. The CDR3 coding sequence is TGTGCCAGCAGTCGAGACAGGGAGACTGAAGCTTTCTTT.

V usage is TRBV28 and J usage is TRBJ2-3, with 15 bases identical to TRBD2. The CDR3 runs to 21 residues. V lost 4 bases, J lost 4 bases, and 18 bases stayed unmatched. Germline lookup yields CDR1 MDHEN and CDR2 SYDVKM. The DNA for the CDR3 is TGTGCCAGCAGTTCTCAACCCGGGACTAGCGGGAGGTGGGGACGTGCAGATACGCAGTATTTT. It translates to CASSSQPGTSGRWGRADTQYF.

The J gene is TRBJ1-1, the V gene TRBV28; no reliable D call. Trimming cost V 8 bases and J 1 base, with 14 bases left between them. CDR1 and CDR2 from the germline V gene are MDHEN and SYDVKM. The CDR3 extends over 14 amino acids. The CDR3 loop is CASSTHGSNTEAFF. Here the CDR3 DNA reads TGTGCCAGCTCCACACACGGGTCGAACACTGAAGCTTTCTTT.

J is TRBJ2-7 and V is TRBV30, with 8 bases aligning to TRBD2. Germline CDR1 is GTSNPN and CDR2 is SVGIG (reference sequence). This CDR3 region has 15 residues. The V and J ends lost 7 bases and 4 bases, in that order; junction bases with no gene match: 15. CDR3 nucleotides: TGTGCCTCCTTACGGGGGGGGCCAACCTCTTACGAGCAGTACTTC. Translated: CASLRGGPTSYEQYF. The full variable domain, rest sourced from reference TRBV30 and TRBJ2-7, is SQTIHQWPATLVQPVGSPLSLECTVEGTSNPNLYWYRQAAGRGLQLLFYSVGIGQISSEVPQNLSASRPQDRQFILSSKKLLLSDSGFYLCASLRGGPTSYEQYFGPGTRLTVT.

V gene TRBV2 combines with J gene TRBJ2-1, with TRBD1 identical over 8 bases. The CDR3 has 14 amino acids. Germline CDR1 reads SNHLY; CDR2 reads FYNNEI. V gave up 2 bases and J gave up 4 bases; unmatched junction bases: 1. CDR3 loop: CASSEQGAYNEQFF. The CDR3 nucleotides read TGTGCCAGCAGTGAACAGGGGGCTTACAATGAGCAGTTCTTC.

This clone has only a few counts. The CDR3, as DNA: TGTGCCAGCAGCTTGTGGGCCGGACAGGGTGGACACGAGCAGTACTTC. It translates to CASSLWAGQGGHEQYF. The rearrangement joins TRBV5-6 to TRBJ2-7, with TRBD1 matching 8 bases. CDR1 and CDR2 from the germline V gene are SGHDT and YYEEEE. CDR3 length: 16 residues. J lost 5 bases, V lost 1 base, and 11 bases had no gene match.

This clone is a singleton in its sample. This chain uses TRBV9 with TRBJ1-6; D gene uncertain. Germline-derived CDR1 and CDR2 are SGDLS and YYNGEE. V dropped 3 bases and J dropped 7 bases, with 11 bases sitting between them. The CDR3 totals 14 residues. The CDR3 protein is CASSAISENSPLHF. CDR3 nucleotides: TGTGCCAGCAGCGCCATATCTGAGAATTCACCCCTCCACTTT.

The J gene is TRBJ2-5, the V gene TRBV9, with 8 bases that match TRBD2. Losses at the gene ends were 4 bases for V and 2 bases for J; bases not matched to a gene: 7. Germline loops: CDR1 SGDLS, CDR2 YYNGEE. This CDR3 comprises 15 residues. The CDR3 sequence is CASSPDPGGQETQYF. Here the CDR3 DNA reads TGTGCCAGCAGCCCAGACCCGGGAGGGCAAGAGACCCAGTACTTC.

There are a few counts of this clone. DNA for the CDR3: TGTGCCAGCAGCTCGCGAGAGACCCAGTACTTC. Protein product: CASSSRETQYF. The chain carries TRBV5-4 and TRBJ2-5, with D hard to call. In germline, CDR1 is SGHNT, CDR2 YYREEE (reference sequence). Deletions cut 3 bases from V and 4 bases from J, with 4 bases between. The CDR3 loop spans 11 amino acids. The whole variable domain, remainder taken from reference TRBV5-4 and TRBJ2-5, is ETGVTQSPTHLIKTRGQQVTLRCSSQSGHNTVSWYQQALGQGPQFIFQYYREEENGRGNFPPRFSGLQFPNYSSELNVNALELDDSALYLCASSSRETQYFGPGTRLLVL.

As concerns this clone: A read error may account for a junction end that differs from germline. This chain links TRBV5-8 with TRBJ2-7, with D tentatively TRBD2 (5 bases). Germline CDR1 SGHTS, CDR2 YDEGEE. CDR3 length: 14 amino acids. The CDR3 here is CTSSQRDSSYEQYF. The DNA of the CDR3 is TGTACCAGCAGCCAGAGGGATAGCTCCTACGAGCAGTACTTC.

This chain uses TRBV9 with TRBJ2-3; no reliable D call. The V end was cut by 0 bases, the J end by 0 bases, with 8 bases between. CDR3 length equals 15 residues. Germline values: CDR1 SGDLS, CDR2 YYNGEE. CDR3 sequence reads: CASSVGPESTDTQYF. CDR3 nucleotides: TGTGCCAGCAGCGTAGGCCCAGAAAGCACAGATACGCAGTATTTT.

The J gene is TRBJ2-3, the V gene TRBV7-2, with unresolved D. This CDR3 contains 13 residues. Germline CDR1 is SGHTA and CDR2 is FQGNSA. The ends were cut back, 4 bases at V and 6 bases at J, with 11 bases in the middle. In nucleotides, the CDR3 is TGTGCCAGCAGCTCCCAAGGAGCCGATACGCAGTATTTT. The encoded protein is CASSSQGADTQYF.

This chain's CDR3 is CASSLGGVFLFF. In nucleotides, the CDR3 is TGTGCCAGCAGCTTAGGGGGCGTCTTTCTGTTTTTT. The chain combines TRBV7-2 with TRBJ1-4; D possibly corresponds to TRBD1 (5 bases). Per germline, CDR1 SGHTA and CDR2 FQGNSA. The CDR3 has 12 amino acids. Trimming removed 1 base at V and 14 bases at J, with 11 bases between.